The entry that follows covers one TCR beta chain sequence. These data originate in a study of blood T cell repertoires in COVID-19. Germline V CDR1 and CDR2: MNHEY, SVGEGT. Trimming took 4 bases from V and 3 from J, leaving 11 bases between them. The CDR3 loop spans 14 amino acids. The protocol was immunoSEQ multiplex PCR, while the TCRdb copy is restricted to in-frame clones and leaves out a portion. The table shows about 350,000 clones, with about 93% occurring only once. The chain employs TRBV6-2 or TRBV6-3 and TRBJ2-3; tentatively, D is TRBD2 (6 bases). Sequenced material: peripheral blood. This TCR was recovered from a woman under 30 who had recovered from COVID-19. The CDR3 protein is CASSSPGTTDTQYF. The CDR3 coding sequence is TGTGCCAGCAGTTCCCCCGGGACTACAGATACGCAGTATTTT.